These 6 T cell receptor beta chains share one sample of origin, sequenced in a study of early T cells in non-severe SARS-CoV-2 infection. One entry per CDR3 protein, called by TCRdb with MiXCR from the 5' RACE reads. This sample has more than 65,000 distinct CDR3 sequences, with around 13% found just once. The sequenced sample was whole blood. The receptors shown here come from an adult who was a healthcare worker with PCR-confirmed SARS-CoV-2 infection or an uninfected control (not recorded which).

This clonotype was recorded at least ten times. The J gene is TRBJ2-7, the V gene TRBV10-2, with D unresolved. The germline V gene encodes CDR1 WSHSY and CDR2 SAAADI. Deletions cut 1 base from V and 2 bases from J, with 9 bases between. This CDR3 spans 14 amino acids. CDR3 sequence: CASSEYGQTYEQYF. The CDR3 DNA reads TGCGCCAGCAGTGAGTACGGGCAGACCTACGAGCAGTACTTC.

This clonotype has only a few counts. This chain joins TRBV11-2 and TRBJ2-7; no clear D. V was clipped by 3 bases and J by 2 bases, with 5 bases between them. The CDR3 length is 12 residues. Germline V lookup: CDR1 SGHAT, CDR2 FQNNGV. The CDR3 protein is CASSFKAYEQYF. The DNA for the CDR3 is TGTGCCAGCAGCTTCAAGGCCTACGAGCAGTACTTC.

This rearrangement joins TRBV7-9 to TRBJ1-2; 9 bases match TRBD1. J was trimmed by 2 bases and V by 4 bases; bases with no gene match: 11. Germline V CDR1 and CDR2: SEHNR, FQNEAQ (reference sequence). The CDR3 totals 17 residues. CDR3 sequence reads: CASSSATSGTGNYGYTF. The CDR3 DNA reads TGTGCCAGCAGCTCCGCAACCTCCGGGACAGGGAACTATGGCTACACCTTC.

This clonotype appeared many times. The chain uses TRBV2 and TRBJ2-7; the D is unclear. In germline, CDR1 is SNHLY, CDR2 FYNNEI. V was cut by 0 bases and J by 4 bases, with 4 bases left in between. The length of the CDR3 is 12 residues. The CDR3 region is CASSEAKYEQYF. The CDR3 coding sequence is TGTGCCAGCAGTGAAGCGAAATACGAGCAGTACTTC. Complete variable domain (other parts from reference TRBV2 and TRBJ2-7): EPEVTQTPSHQVTQMGQEVILRCVPISNHLYFYWYRQILGQKVEFLVSFYNNEISEKSEIFDDQFSVERPDGSNFTLKIRSTKLEDSAMYFCASSEAKYEQYFGPGTRLTVT.

This clonotype has a count of ten or more. The chain recombines TRBV28 with TRBJ1-5, with TRBD1 matching 7 bases. The trim removed 8 bases at V and 4 bases at J, leaving 5 bases unmatched. Germline V CDR1 and CDR2: MDHEN, SYDVKM. The CDR3 length is 13 residues. In DNA form, the CDR3 reads TGTGCCAGCTTGGGACAGAATAATCAGCCCCAGCATTTT. The encoded protein is CASLGQNNQPQHF.

Ten or more counts support this clonotype. The chain has TRBV18 and TRBJ2-1; no clear D gene. Trimming removed 6 bases from V and 5 bases from J, with 11 bases in between. Per the germline V gene, CDR1 is KGHSH and CDR2 is LQKENI. CDR3 size: 13 residues. The CDR3 DNA sequence: TGTGCCAGCTCGGATGGGCAGAACAATGAGCAGTTCTTC. Its protein is CASSDGQNNEQFF.